This entry lists 7 T cell receptor beta chains sequenced from one sample in a study of T cell repertoires in cytomegalovirus infection. Their target antigens are unknown. TCRdb re-derived calls from the reads in MiXCR, one entry per CDR3 protein. The repertoire holds fewer than 950,000 distinct CDR3 sequences, about 31% seen once, with around 12% in the top ten. The specimen was cultured CD8+ T cells from PBMCs, collected from culture after CMV antigen stimulation. Every receptor here comes from a human donor in good health (CMV status not recorded). Some clones in this sample may be carry-over from other donors' samples.

The CDR3 loop is CASGPGQGARQPQHF. The CDR3 DNA follows: TGTGCCAGCGGCCCGGGACAGGGGGCGCGTCAGCCCCAGCATTTT. V is TRBV6-5 and J is TRBJ1-5; TRBD1 matches at 12 bases. The ends lost 8 bases at V and 6 bases at J; junction bases unmatched: 8. Per the germline V gene, CDR1 is MNHEY and CDR2 is SVGAGI. CDR3 length equals 15 residues.

The chain joins TRBV27 to TRBJ2-7; 11 bases align to TRBD2. Germline-derived CDR1 and CDR2 are MNHEY and SMNVEV (reference sequence). The CDR3 runs 14 residues. Trimming took 4 bases from V and 5 from J; bases not matched to a gene: 4. CDR3 bases: TGTGCCAGCAGTTGGGGACTAGCGGACCACGAGCAGTACTTC. Translation gives CASSWGLADHEQYF.

The table lists this clonotype with many counts. This chain connects TRBV7-6 to TRBJ2-7; D gene unclear. V gave up 1 base and J gave up 0 bases, with 4 bases separating them. CDR1 SGHVS and CDR2 FNYEAQ come from the germline V gene. The CDR3 contains 13 residues. The CDR3 DNA follows: TGTGCCAGCAGCTTAGAGTACTCCTACGAGCAGTACGTC. It specifies CASSLEYSYEQYV.

CDR3 loop: CASLGLAKDSGANVLTF. In DNA, the CDR3 is TGTGCCAGCTTGGGACTAGCTAAAGACTCTGGGGCCAACGTCCTGACTTTC. V and J are TRBV2 and TRBJ2-6, with TRBD2 identical over 9 bases. The germline CDR1 and CDR2 sequences are SNHLY and FYNNEI. The ends lost 8 bases at V and 0 bases at J; junction bases unmatched: 8. CDR3 length: 17 residues.

The chain uses TRBV7-6 and TRBJ2-7; 11 positions match TRBD1. This CDR3 contains 16 residues. Trimming at V came to 1 base and at J to 9 bases, leaving 11 bases not matched to a gene. CDR1 is SGHVS, CDR2 FNYEAQ, per germline. The CDR3 spells CASSLVPGQGDNLQYV. The DNA of the CDR3 is TGTGCCAGCAGCTTAGTCCCGGGACAGGGGGATAATCTGCAGTACGTC.

This clonotype was picked up many times. This chain links TRBV7-2 with TRBJ2-3; D is unclear. V lost 4 bases to trimming and J lost 2 bases, with 13 bases between them. The CDR3 length is 15 residues. Germline CDR1 is SGHTA and CDR2 is FQGNSA. The CDR3 spells CASSYPGRNTDTQYF. The CDR3 DNA reads as TGTGCCAGCAGCTACCCCGGACGGAACACAGATACGCAGTATTTT.

The chain recombines TRBV7-9 with TRBJ2-3; 7 bases align to TRBD1. The CDR3 totals 16 residues. The trim removed 5 bases at V and 2 bases at J, leaving 10 bases unmatched. Germline-derived CDR1 and CDR2 are SEHNR and FQNEAQ (reference sequence). CDR3 protein: CASSPSRDRITDTQYF. Here the CDR3 DNA reads TGTGCCAGCAGCCCTTCGAGGGACAGAATCACAGATACGCAGTATTTT.